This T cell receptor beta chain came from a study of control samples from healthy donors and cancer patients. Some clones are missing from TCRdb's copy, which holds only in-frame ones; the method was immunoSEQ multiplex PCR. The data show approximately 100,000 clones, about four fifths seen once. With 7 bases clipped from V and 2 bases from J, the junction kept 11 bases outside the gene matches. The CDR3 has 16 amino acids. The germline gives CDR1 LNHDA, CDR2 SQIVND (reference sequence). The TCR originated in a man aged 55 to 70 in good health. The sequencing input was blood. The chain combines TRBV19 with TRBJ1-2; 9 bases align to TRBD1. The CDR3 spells CASIRSATGGNYGYTF. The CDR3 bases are TGTGCCAGTATTCGCTCGGCTACAGGGGGCAACTATGGCTACACCTTC.